Shown below are 3 T cell receptor beta chains from a single sample sequenced in a study of CD8 T cells in Susac syndrome. Random-hexamer reverse transcription was applied to about 0.45 to 1 ug RNA. MiXCR was run by TCRdb on the immunoSEQ multiplex PCR reads, yielding one entry per CDR3 protein. The data contain under 200,000 distinct CDR3 sequences, roughly 90% of them singletons. The sequencing input was CD4+ T cells from PBMCs. Source of these receptors: a human donor with Susac syndrome.

This clonotype was observed a few times. This chain links TRBV6-5 with TRBJ2-7; D perhaps matches TRBD2 (6 bases). This CDR3 has 13 residues. Germline V gene lookup returns CDR1 MNHEY and CDR2 SVGAGI. The germline V and J ends were trimmed by 6 bases and 3 bases, with 12 bases remaining between them. This chain's CDR3 is CASRSAGHYEQYF. The CDR3 DNA reads as TGTGCCAGCAGGAGCGCGGGGCACTACGAGCAGTACTTC.

The chain joins TRBV3-1 to TRBJ1-5; tentative D call: TRBD1 (6 bases). The V end was cut by 0 bases, the J end by 5 bases, with 11 bases between. Germline assignment: CDR1 LGHDT and CDR2 YNNKEL (reference sequence). CDR3 length: 15 amino acids. The CDR3 reads CASSQDTGSDQPQHF. DNA for the CDR3: TGTGCCAGCAGCCAAGATACAGGGTCGGATCAGCCCCAGCATTTT.

The chain employs TRBV5-4 and TRBJ1-3; weak D call: TRBD1 (6 bases). The germline V gene encodes CDR1 SGHNT and CDR2 YYREEE (reference sequence). Deletions cut 4 bases from V and 2 bases from J, with 10 bases between. This CDR3 is built from 14 residues. Written as DNA, the CDR3 is TGTGCCAGCAGCCATAAGGGGGCTGGAAACACCATATATTTT. It yields the protein CASSHKGAGNTIYF.